Following are 24 T cell receptor beta chains from one sample sequenced in a study of breast tumors, draining lymph nodes, adjacent tissues. TCRdb redid the calling of the multiplex PCR reads with MiXCR, one entry per CDR3 protein. This repertoire shows over 200,000 distinct CDR3 sequences, around 34% found once; its top ten account for about 3.3%. Axillary draining lymph nodes of breast cancer patients supplied the node samples. Sequencing used axillary lymph node tissue. These receptors originate from a female donor with breast cancer. Some clones in this sample may be carry-over from other donors' samples.

This clonotype was counted ten times or more. This sequence joins TRBV11-2 and TRBJ2-1, with a tentative D call TRBD2 (6 bases). V lost 1 base and J 4 bases, leaving 11 bases between the germline ends. CDR1 and CDR2 (germline): SGHAT, FQNNGV. CDR3 length equals 15 residues. The CDR3 reads CASSLVAGKYNEQFF. The CDR3 DNA sequence: TGTGCCAGCAGCTTAGTGGCGGGAAAGTACAATGAGCAGTTCTTC. Using reference TRBV11-2 and TRBJ2-1 for the parts outside the CDR3, the full variable domain is EAGVAQSPRYKIIEKRQSVAFWCNPISGHATLYWYQQILGQGPKLLIQFQNNGVVDDSQLPKDRFSAERLKGVDSTLKIQPAKLEDSAVYLCASSLVAGKYNEQFFGPGTRLTVL.

The chain joins TRBV12-5 to TRBJ2-6; no definite D call. Germline V gives CDR1 LGHNT, CDR2 FRNRAP. Between the trimmed V and J ends, which lost 3 bases and 0 bases, there was a span of 6 bases. This CDR3 is 15 amino acids long. CDR3 region: CASGLRNSGANVLTF. The DNA of the CDR3 is TGTGCTAGTGGTTTACGGAACTCTGGGGCCAACGTCCTGACTTTC.

This clonotype was seen many times. The chain couples TRBV14 to TRBJ1-2; the match to TRBD1 covers 8 bases. With V trimmed by 5 bases and J by 5 bases, 7 bases remained unmatched. Per the germline V gene, CDR1 is SGHDN and CDR2 is FVKESK. This CDR3 has 14 residues. The CDR3 loop is CASSGQGVGYGYTF. CDR3 sequence (DNA): TGTGCCAGCAGCGGACAGGGAGTCGGGTATGGCTACACCTTC. Full variable domain (rest looked up from reference TRBV14 and TRBJ1-2): EAGVTQFPSHSVIEKGQTVTLRCDPISGHDNLYWYRRVMGKEIKFLLHFVKESKQDESGMPNNRFLAERTGGTYSTLKVQPAELEDSGVYFCASSGQGVGYGYTFGSGTRLTVV.

This clonotype was counted ten times or more. The chain has TRBV20-1 and TRBJ2-7; the D gene could be TRBD1 or TRBD2 (7 bases each). This CDR3 has 18 residues. Germline V gene lookup returns CDR1 DFQATT and CDR2 SNEGSKA (reference sequence). The ends were cut back, 0 bases at V and 3 bases at J, with 24 bases in the middle. Here the CDR3 reads CSARDRGEWTGERYEQYF. In nucleotides, the CDR3 is TGCAGTGCTAGAGATCGGGGGGAGTGGACAGGAGAGCGCTACGAGCAGTACTTC.

Ten or more counts support this clonotype. The J gene is TRBJ2-1, the V gene TRBV7-9; TRBD2 matches 8 bases. CDR1 is SEHNR and CDR2 is FQNEAQ in the germline V gene (reference sequence). The CDR3 covers 15 residues. V was pared by 1 base and J by 8 bases, with 7 bases of the junction left unmatched. The chain's CDR3 is CASSLVSGMGYEQFF. The CDR3 DNA is TGTGCCAGCAGCTTAGTTAGCGGGATGGGCTATGAGCAGTTCTTC.

The J gene is TRBJ2-3, the V gene TRBV12-5, with 9 bases aligning to TRBD2. The CDR3 runs to 16 residues. J gave up 6 bases and V 5 bases, and 12 bases lay outside the gene matches. CDR1 is LGHNT and CDR2 is FRNRAP in the germline V gene. The CDR3, as DNA: TGTGCTAGTGGTCCCCCCAGGCGGGGGGGACATGATACGCAGTATTTT. Translation: CASGPPRRGGHDTQYF.

The V and J genes are TRBV6-1 and TRBJ1-4; 10 bases agree with TRBD1. V lost 7 bases, J lost 6 bases, and 11 bases stayed unmatched. Germline V gene lookup returns CDR1 MNHNS and CDR2 SASEGT. The CDR3 is made up of 16 amino acids. CDR3 nucleotide sequence: TGTGCCAGCACCCTTCCACCGACAGGGGGCTATGAAAAACTGTTTTTT. Its translation is CASTLPPTGGYEKLFF.

The rearrangement uses TRBV7-3 and TRBJ2-3; TRBD2 matches at 12 bases. The J segment lost 11 bases and the V segment lost 5 bases, leaving 11 bases of the junction unmatched. Germline CDR1 and CDR2: SGHTA and FQGTGA. This CDR3 contains 15 residues. In DNA, the CDR3 is TGTGCCAGCAGCCAGACTAGCGGGAGTTACAATGAGCAGTATTTT. It codes for CASSQTSGSYNEQYF.

At least ten counts were recorded for this clonotype. The rearrangement links TRBV2 to TRBJ2-7, with 9 bases matching TRBD1. The CDR3 length is 15 residues. Losses at the gene ends were 6 bases for V and 6 bases for J; bases not matched to a gene: 12. Germline values: CDR1 SNHLY, CDR2 FYNNEI. CDR3 coding DNA: TGTGCCAGCAGCTTCACCGGGACAGGGAGTGCCGAGCAGTACTTC. It is translated as CASSFTGTGSAEQYF. The entire variable domain, with the rest obtained from reference TRBV2 and TRBJ2-7, is as follows: EPEVTQTPSHQVTQMGQEVILRCVPISNHLYFYWYRQILGQKVEFLVSFYNNEISEKSEIFDDQFSVERPDGSNFTLKIRSTKLEDSAMYFCASSFTGTGSAEQYFGPGTRLTVT.

For this clonotype: One base away lies a much larger clone, so this may be a sequencing read error. This chain joins TRBV5-1 and TRBJ2-1; D perhaps matches TRBD2 (6 bases). Trimming cost V 4 bases and J 5 bases, with 16 bases left between them. The CDR3 spans 15 residues. Looked up from germline, CDR1 is SGHRS and CDR2 is YFSETQ. The chain's CDR3 is CASSSAGTQNNEQFF. For the CDR3, the DNA is TGCGCCAGCAGCAGCGCCGGGACTCAAAACAATGAGCAGTTCTTC. The full variable domain, in which reference TRBV5-1 and TRBJ2-1 provide the parts outside the CDR3, is KAGVTQTPRYLIKTRGQQVTLSCSPISGHRSVSWYQQTPGQGLQFLFEYFSETQRNKGNFPGRFSGRQFSNSRSEMNVSTLELGDSALYLCASSSAGTQNNEQFFGPGTRLTVL.

This clonotype has a handful of counts. The J gene is TRBJ1-2, the V gene TRBV3-1; D might be TRBD1 (5 bases). V lost 0 bases and J lost 2, with 10 bases in between. This CDR3 contains 15 residues. In germline, CDR1 is LGHDT, CDR2 YNNKEL (reference sequence). This CDR3 is CASSQENRDNYGYTF. As DNA, the CDR3 is TGTGCCAGCAGCCAAGAAAATCGGGACAACTATGGCTACACCTTC. The whole variable domain, filled in from reference TRBV3-1 and TRBJ1-2, reads DTAVSQTPKYLVTQMGNDKSIKCEQNLGHDTMYWYKQDSKKFLKIMFSYNNKELIINETVPNRFSPKSPDKAHLNLHINSLELGDSAVYFCASSQENRDNYGYTFGSGTRLTVV.

The chain couples TRBV3-1 to TRBJ2-1, with D perhaps given as TRBD1 or TRBD2 (5 bases each). Germline loops: CDR1 LGHDT, CDR2 YNNKEL (reference sequence). CDR3 size: 14 residues. Trimming removed 1 base at V and 5 bases at J, with 9 bases between. This CDR3 is CASSQAGTDNEQFF. The CDR3 DNA reads TGTGCCAGCAGCCAAGCCGGGACGGACAATGAGCAGTTCTTC.

V and J are TRBV4-1 and TRBJ2-5; 9 bases agree with TRBD1. The V gene's germline CDR1 is MGHRA and CDR2 YSYEKL. The CDR3 has 16 amino acids. V gave up 5 bases and J gave up 4 bases; unmatched junction bases: 11. The CDR3 DNA follows: TGCGCCAGCAGCGAATACGGGACAGGGTGGGGAGAGACCCAGTACTTC. This translates into CASSEYGTGWGETQYF.

About this clonotype itself: This could be a read error, since a much larger clone is one nucleotide away. This sequence joins TRBV11-3 and TRBJ2-2; possibly TRBD2 for D (7 bases). The CDR3 is made up of 15 amino acids. CDR1 is SGHNT, CDR2 YENEEA, per germline. The CDR3, as DNA: TGTGCCAGCAGCTTAAGGGGGGGGACCACCGGGAAGCTGTTTTTT. Translation: CASSLRGGTTGKLFF.

Worth noting for this clonotype: A single base separates this from a much larger clone, so it may be a read error. The gene calls are TRBV20-1 and TRBJ1-5, with D possibly TRBD1 on 5 matching bases. Per the germline V gene, CDR1 is DFQATT and CDR2 is SNEGSKA (reference sequence). V lost 8 bases to trimming and J lost 2 bases, with 19 bases between them. This CDR3 is 15 amino acids long. CDR3: CSTPPGGSGNQPQHF. The CDR3, as DNA: TGCAGTACTCCCCCGGGGGGTTCGGGCAATCAGCCCCAGCATTTT.

This clonotype has a count of ten or more. The chain uses TRBV7-2 and TRBJ2-5; D perhaps matches TRBD2 (5 bases). Germline CDR1 is SGHTA and CDR2 is FQGNSA. The CDR3 runs 12 residues. The ends were cut back, 4 bases at V and 5 bases at J, with 8 bases in the middle. CDR3 amino acids: CASSYPGETQYF. CDR3 nucleotide sequence: TGTGCCAGCAGCTACCCGGGGGAGACCCAGTACTTC.

The CDR3 region has the DNA TGTGCCAGCAGCCAACCTGGCGAGAATCAGCCCCAGCATTTT. Residues: CASSQPGENQPQHF. The chain is built from TRBV4-2 and TRBJ1-5; D uncertain. CDR3 length: 14 amino acids. The germline CDR1 and CDR2 sequences are LGHNA and YNFKEQ. The germline V and J ends were trimmed by 2 bases and 4 bases, with 9 bases remaining between them.

In DNA, the CDR3 is TGTGCCAGCAGCTTATCATGGGGGGCAGCGACTGAAGCTTTCTTT. It codes for CASSLSWGAATEAFF. The chain joins TRBV7-2 to TRBJ1-1, with D maybe TRBD1 (6 bases). The CDR3 has 15 residues. Between the trimmed V and J ends, which lost 2 bases and 5 bases, there was a span of 15 bases. CDR1 and CDR2 (germline): SGHTA, FQGNSA.

Points on this clonotype: A read error may be the cause here, since a much bigger clone is one base away. V gene TRBV20-1 combines with J gene TRBJ2-1; TRBD2 matches at 14 bases. Per germline, CDR1 DFQATT and CDR2 SNEGSKA (reference sequence). The CDR3 extends over 14 amino acids. CDR3 loop: CSALGLAGASEQLF. In DNA form, the CDR3 reads TGCAGTGCATTGGGACTAGCGGGAGCGTCTGAGCAGCTCTTC.

J is TRBJ2-7 and V is TRBV19, with 8 bases that match TRBD1. CDR1 is LNHDA, CDR2 SQIVND, per germline (reference sequence). CDR3 length: 17 amino acids. Losses at the gene ends were 4 bases for V and 2 bases for J; bases not matched to a gene: 13. This chain's CDR3 is CASSTTHLGTGTYEQYF. In nucleotides, the CDR3 is TGTGCCAGTAGTACCACACACCTCGGGACAGGAACCTACGAGCAGTACTTC.

This clonotype was picked up one time. The V call is TRBV28, the J call TRBJ2-7; possible D gene TRBD1, 6 bases. The CDR3 spans 14 residues. Germline V gene sequence: CDR1 MDHEN, CDR2 SYDVKM. V was clipped by 6 bases and J by 4 bases, with 16 bases between them. The CDR3 reads CASSYRDKYYEQYF. In DNA, the CDR3 is TGTGCCAGCAGCTACCGGGACAAGTATTACGAGCAGTACTTC.

The rearrangement joins TRBV28 to TRBJ1-4; D unclear. V gave up 8 bases and J gave up 4 bases, with 8 bases separating them. This CDR3 comprises 12 residues. CDR1 is MDHEN, CDR2 SYDVKM, per germline. DNA for the CDR3: TGTGCCAGCGTCACGGGTAATGAAAAACTGTTTTTT. Its translation is CASVTGNEKLFF.

This clonotype was seen ten or more times. The rearrangement uses TRBV6-6 and TRBJ2-5; TRBD1 aligns across 7 bases. Germline values: CDR1 MNHNY, CDR2 SVGAGI (reference sequence). V lost 5 bases to trimming and J lost 2 bases; unmatched junction nucleotides: 8. The CDR3 extends over 15 amino acids. The CDR3 DNA follows: TGTGCCAGCAGTAGGCTCCACAGGGGACAAGAGACCCAGTACTTC. Its protein is CASSRLHRGQETQYF.

As concerns this clonotype: A much larger clone differs from this one at a single base, so this may be a read error. This chain joins TRBV5-1 and TRBJ2-3; 8 nucleotides match TRBD1. The CDR3 extends over 16 amino acids. V trimming: 4 bases; J trimming: 0 bases; junction bases outside the gene matches: 7. CDR1 SGHRS and CDR2 YFSETQ come from the germline V gene. CDR3 residues: CASSLIRGLSTDTQYF. As DNA, the CDR3 is TGCGCCAGCAGCCTGATCAGGGGGCTTAGCACAGATACGCAGTATTTT.